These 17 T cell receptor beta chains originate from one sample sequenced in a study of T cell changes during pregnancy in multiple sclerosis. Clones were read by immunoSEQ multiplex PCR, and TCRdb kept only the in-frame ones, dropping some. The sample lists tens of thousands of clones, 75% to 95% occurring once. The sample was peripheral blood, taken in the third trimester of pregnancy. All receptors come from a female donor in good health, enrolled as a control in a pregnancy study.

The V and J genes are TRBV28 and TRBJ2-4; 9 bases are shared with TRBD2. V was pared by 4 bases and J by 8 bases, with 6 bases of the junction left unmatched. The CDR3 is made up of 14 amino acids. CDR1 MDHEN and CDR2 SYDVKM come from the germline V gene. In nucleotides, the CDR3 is TGTGCCAGCAGTTCCCGGCGGGGGGGTTACATTCAGTACTTC. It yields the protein CASSSRRGGYIQYF.

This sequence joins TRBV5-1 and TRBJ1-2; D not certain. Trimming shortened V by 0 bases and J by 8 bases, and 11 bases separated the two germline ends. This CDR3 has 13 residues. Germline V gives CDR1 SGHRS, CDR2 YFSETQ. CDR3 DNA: TGCGCCAGCAGCTTGGAGGCAGGCTCCGGCTACACCTTC. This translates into CASSLEAGSGYTF.

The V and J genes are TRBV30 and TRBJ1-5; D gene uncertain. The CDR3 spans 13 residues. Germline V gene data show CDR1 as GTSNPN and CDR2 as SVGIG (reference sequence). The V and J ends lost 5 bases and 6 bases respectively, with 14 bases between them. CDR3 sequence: CAWGGASGQPQHF. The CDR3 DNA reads TGTGCCTGGGGAGGTGCCTCGGGTCAGCCCCAGCATTTT.

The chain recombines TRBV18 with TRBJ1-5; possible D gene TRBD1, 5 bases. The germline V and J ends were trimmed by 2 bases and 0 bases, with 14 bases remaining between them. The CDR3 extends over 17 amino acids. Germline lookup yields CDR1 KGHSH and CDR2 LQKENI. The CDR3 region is CASSPMVSRDSNQPQHF. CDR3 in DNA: TGTGCCAGCTCACCAATGGTGAGCAGGGATAGCAATCAGCCCCAGCATTTT.

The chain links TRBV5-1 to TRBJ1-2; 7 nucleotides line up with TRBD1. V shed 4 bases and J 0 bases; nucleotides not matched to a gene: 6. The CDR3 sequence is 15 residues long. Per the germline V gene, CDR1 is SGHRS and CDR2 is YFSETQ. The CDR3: CASSRDRSPNYGYTF. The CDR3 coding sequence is TGCGCCAGCAGCCGGGACAGATCCCCTAACTATGGCTACACCTTC.

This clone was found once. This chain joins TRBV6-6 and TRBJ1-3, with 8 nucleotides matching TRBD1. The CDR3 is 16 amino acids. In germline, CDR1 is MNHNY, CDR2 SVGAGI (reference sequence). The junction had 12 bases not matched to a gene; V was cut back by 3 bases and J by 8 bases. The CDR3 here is CASSYVVPGGKDTIYF. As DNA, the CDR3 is TGTGCCAGCAGTTATGTCGTTCCAGGGGGCAAGGACACCATATATTTT.

In DNA, the CDR3 is TGTGCCAGCAGCTTCCGGGACAGTTCCTACAATGAGCAGTTCTTC. Amino acid sequence: CASSFRDSSYNEQFF. The gene calls are TRBV5-4 and TRBJ2-1, with TRBD1 identical over 7 bases. V lost 2 bases and J lost 1; bases outside the gene matches: 3. Germline-derived CDR1 and CDR2 are SGHNT and YYREEE (reference sequence). The CDR3 is made up of 15 amino acids.

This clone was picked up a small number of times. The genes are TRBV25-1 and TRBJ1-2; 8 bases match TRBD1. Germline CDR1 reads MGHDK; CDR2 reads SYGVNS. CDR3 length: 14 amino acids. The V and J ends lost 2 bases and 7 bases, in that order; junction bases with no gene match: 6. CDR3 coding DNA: TGTGCCAGCAGTGAAAAACCAGGGGGCGGTGGCTACACCTTC. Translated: CASSEKPGGGGYTF.

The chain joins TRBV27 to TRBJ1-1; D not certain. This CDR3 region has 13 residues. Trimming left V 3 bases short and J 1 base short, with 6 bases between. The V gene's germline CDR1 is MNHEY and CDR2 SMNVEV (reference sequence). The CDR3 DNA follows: TGTGCCAGCAGTTTTTGGCAGAACACTGAAGCTTTCTTT. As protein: CASSFWQNTEAFF.

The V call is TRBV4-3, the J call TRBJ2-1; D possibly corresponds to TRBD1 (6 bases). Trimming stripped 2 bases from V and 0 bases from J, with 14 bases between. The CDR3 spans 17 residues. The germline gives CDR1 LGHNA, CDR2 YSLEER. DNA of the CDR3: TGCGCCAGCAGCCAAATGGTGGACAGAAGCTCCTACAATGAGCAGTTCTTC. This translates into CASSQMVDRSSYNEQFF.

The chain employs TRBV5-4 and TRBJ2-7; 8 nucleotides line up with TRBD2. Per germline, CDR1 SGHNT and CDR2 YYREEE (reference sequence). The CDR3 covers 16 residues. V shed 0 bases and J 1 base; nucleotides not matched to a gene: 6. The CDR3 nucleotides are TGTGCCAGCAGCTTGGCCTCGGGGGGGCGTTCCTACGAGCAGTACTTC. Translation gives CASSLASGGRSYEQYF.

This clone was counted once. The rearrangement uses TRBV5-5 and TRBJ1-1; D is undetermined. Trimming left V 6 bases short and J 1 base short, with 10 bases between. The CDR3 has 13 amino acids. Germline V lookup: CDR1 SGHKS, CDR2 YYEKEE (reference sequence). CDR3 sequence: CASTAAGNTEAFF. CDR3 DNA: TGTGCCAGCACCGCAGCAGGGAACACTGAAGCTTTCTTT.

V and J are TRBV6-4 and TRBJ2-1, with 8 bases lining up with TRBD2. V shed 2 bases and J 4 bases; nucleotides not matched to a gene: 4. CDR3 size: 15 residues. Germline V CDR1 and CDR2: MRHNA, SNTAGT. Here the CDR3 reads CASSDEASGYNEQFF. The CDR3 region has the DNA TGTGCCAGCAGTGACGAAGCTAGCGGGTACAATGAGCAGTTCTTC.

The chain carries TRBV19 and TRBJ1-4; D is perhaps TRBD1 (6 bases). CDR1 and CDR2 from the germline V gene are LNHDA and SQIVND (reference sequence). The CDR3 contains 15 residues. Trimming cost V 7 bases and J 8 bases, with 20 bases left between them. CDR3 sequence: CASNDPGRGREKLFF. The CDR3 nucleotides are TGTGCCAGTAACGATCCCGGCAGGGGTAGGGAAAAACTGTTTTTT.

The chain's CDR3 is CASSPRLAGTDTQYF. The CDR3 coding sequence is TGCGCCAGCAGCCCCCGACTAGCGGGAACAGATACGCAGTATTTT. V gene TRBV4-3 combines with J gene TRBJ2-3, with TRBD2 matching over 11 bases. V was clipped by 4 bases and J by 3 bases; unmatched bases: 3. CDR1 LGHNA and CDR2 YSLEER come from the germline V gene. The CDR3 runs 15 residues.

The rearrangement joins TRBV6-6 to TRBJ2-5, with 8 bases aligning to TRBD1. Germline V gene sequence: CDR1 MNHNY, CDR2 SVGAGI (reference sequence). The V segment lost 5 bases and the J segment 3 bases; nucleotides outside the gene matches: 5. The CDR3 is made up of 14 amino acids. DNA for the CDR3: TGTGCCAGCAGTCTGCGACAGGGGAAAGAGACCCAGTACTTC. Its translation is CASSLRQGKETQYF.

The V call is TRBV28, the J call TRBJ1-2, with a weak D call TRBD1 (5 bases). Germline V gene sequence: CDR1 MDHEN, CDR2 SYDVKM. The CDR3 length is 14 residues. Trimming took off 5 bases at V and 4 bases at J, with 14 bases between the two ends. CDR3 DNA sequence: TGTGCCAGCAGTCCAGGGTGGCAGGGCTATGGCTACACCTTC. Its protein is CASSPGWQGYGYTF.